This T cell receptor beta chain was retrieved from a study of cytomegalovirus exposure and HLA in healthy donors. The overall study: According to later analysis, the same platform produced the 110 or so validation and some 680 first-cohort repertoires. Findings and limits, study-wide: Most sequenced TCRs were rare (though some public TCRs occurred in many donors). Within the approximately 120 validation repertoires, first-cohort TCR clusters tended to co-occur, according to a later analysis. Listed as cytomegalovirus-associated were 170 or so TCR beta chains.

V shed 0 bases and J 0 bases; nucleotides not matched to a gene: 6. There are 17 residues in the CDR3. The V gene's germline CDR1 is SGDLS and CDR2 YYNGEE. Turning to this clone: Its antigen is not known.

The protocol was immunoSEQ multiplex PCR, while the TCRdb copy is restricted to in-frame clones and leaves out a portion. The sample carries 200,000 or so clones, approximately 88% recorded once. The sequencing input was PBMCs. The chain links TRBV9 to TRBJ2-3; TRBD2 matches 8 bases. This clonotype was sampled from a man aged 18 to 35 in good health and CMV-seropositive. CDR3 nucleotide sequence: TGTGCCAGCAGCGTAGATCCGGGGGGGTCCAGCACAGATACGCAGTATTTT. Protein: CASSVDPGGSSTDTQYF.